This paragraph covers one TCR beta chain sequence. The authors' processing: Cell counts per sample came from amplifying reference gene primers. Clones were read by immunoSEQ multiplex PCR, and TCRdb kept only the in-frame ones, dropping some. That table gives V, J and clone size, and the DNA gave D and trimming. The sample lists about 24,000 clones, 86% occurring once. The sample belongs to a study of blood T cell repertoires in COVID-19. Background on the study: Sample material is recorded as cDNA or gDNA derived from T cells, B-cell-depleted T cells, or PBMCs.

The J segment lost 0 bases and the V segment lost 6 bases, leaving 9 bases of the junction unmatched. CDR3 length: 17 residues. The V gene's germline CDR1 is MGHDK and CDR2 SYGVNS. The genes are TRBV25-1 and TRBJ2-1, with 9 positions matching TRBD2. The sequencing input was peripheral blood. The TCR sequence derives from a human donor with acute or convalescent COVID-19. The donor label of this sample is uncertain. The CDR3, as DNA: TGTGCCAGCAGAGACGGGACAGCGGGAGGCTCCTACAATGAGCAGTTCTTC. Translating it yields CASRDGTAGGSYNEQFF.